The rows below give T cell receptor beta chains drawn from one sample of a study of T cell responses to AZD1222 COVID-19 vaccine. Assay used: immunoSEQ multiplex PCR; TCRdb lists only in-frame clones, some missing. The data hold about 180,000 clones, with 80% to 90% observed a single time. The sample consisted of peripheral blood, taken 28 days after the second dose of the MenACWY control vaccine. The receptors here all came from an adult who received the MenACWY meningococcal vaccine as a control. The CDR3 runs from the conserved cysteine through the conserved F or W. A D gene is named only where the DNA matches it firmly. Only part of the rows carry a size: once, few, many, or a class if the clone is expanded.

few	TRBJ1-1	-	TRBV7-6	TGTGCCAGCAGCTTAGAGAAAGCTCTGAACACTGAAGCTTTCTTT	CASSLEKALNTEAFF
-	TRBJ2-3	TRBD2	TRBV7-9	TGTGCCAGCAGCCCGAGACTAGCTGATACGCAGTATTTT	CASSPRLADTQYF
-	TRBJ2-7	-	TRBV5-1	TGCGCCAGCAGCGGGGGCGGCCGCTACGAGCAGTACTTC	CASSGGGRYEQYF
-	TRBJ2-7	-	TRBV24-1	TGTGCCACCAGTGACGGTAGACAGTACGAGCAGTACTTC	CATSDGRQYEQYF
-	TRBJ2-1	-	TRBV6-5	TGTGCCAGCAGTTACGGCAGAGCAAATGAGCAGTTCTTC	CASSYGRANEQFF
-	TRBJ1-6	-	TRBV10-3	TGTGCCATCAGCAACGTATCATCACCCCTCCACTTT	CAISNVSSPLHF
-	TRBJ2-2	-	TRBV6-5	TGTGCCAGCACCCTGGACAGCGCGAACACCGGGGAGCTGTTTTTT	CASTLDSANTGELFF
-	TRBJ1-5	-	TRBV7-7	TGTGCCAGCAGCTTCCGACGGAGTAGGGGGCCCCAGCATTTT	CASSFRRSRGPQHF
once	TRBJ1-5	-	TRBV30	TGTGCCTGGACCACCCAGGGTTCATCACAGCCCCAGCATTTT	CAWTTQGSSQPQHF
-	TRBJ1-1	-	TRBV7-3	TGTGCCAGCTCCAGGGGTTTGAACACTGAAGCTTTCTTT	CASSRGLNTEAFF
-	TRBJ1-5	-	TRBV4-2	TGTGCCAGCAGCCAAGGGGTACAGCCCCAGCATTTT	CASSQGVQPQHF
-	TRBJ2-7	TRBD2	TRBV7-2	TGTGCCAGCAGCTTAGTTCGGGAGGCCCGCTACGAGCAGTACTTC	CASSLVREARYEQYF
-	TRBJ2-6	-	TRBV5-1	TGCGCCAGCAGCTCCGTACCGCCGTCACAGGGTGGAGCCAACGTCCTGACTTTC	CASSSVPPSQGGANVLTF
-	TRBJ1-5	-	TRBV9	TGTGCCAGCAGTCCCAATAGCAATCAGCCCCAGCATTTT	CASSPNSNQPQHF
-	TRBJ2-6	-	TRBV19	TGTGCCAGTAGCCCGGTCCACCTCTCTGGGGCCAACGTCCTGACTTTC	CASSPVHLSGANVLTF
-	TRBJ1-5	-	TRBV10-1	TGCGCCAGCCGGGTGCCTGACCAGCATTTT	CASRVPDQHF
-	TRBJ1-5	-	TRBV6-2/TRBV6-3	TGTGCCAGCAGTTACTACCGCAATCAGCCCCAGCATTTT	CASSYYRNQPQHF
-	TRBJ1-1	-	TRBV5-1	TGCGCCAGCAGCTTGTCATCAGCGGGAACTGAAGCTTTCTTT	CASSLSSAGTEAFF
-	TRBJ2-7	TRBD1	TRBV27	TGTGCCAGCACCGACTCACCGGGACAGGGGGCCTACGAGCAGTACTTC	CASTDSPGQGAYEQYF
-	TRBJ1-1	-	TRBV6-5	TGTGCCAGCAGCCGGGGTGTGGACACGACTGAAGCTTTCTTT	CASSRGVDTTEAFF
-	TRBJ1-2	-	TRBV11-2	TGTGCCAGCAGCTTAGGTCAGAGCTACACCTTC	CASSLGQSYTF
-	TRBJ2-7	-	TRBV20-1	TGCAGTGCTAGAGGAGGGGGCGAGCAGTACTTC	CSARGGGEQYF
-	TRBJ1-2	-	TRBV6-5	TGTGCCACCGGCCCGGGCAGCTATGGCTACACCTTC	CATGPGSYGYTF
-	TRBJ2-7	TRBD2	TRBV25-1	TGTGCCAGCAGTCGTAGCGGGAGCACCTACGAGCAGTACTTC	CASSRSGSTYEQYF
-	TRBJ1-1	-	TRBV21-1	TGTGCCAGCAGCAAGCGGACAGGGGAGGACACTGAAGCTTTCTTT	CASSKRTGEDTEAFF
few	TRBJ1-1	-	TRBV19	TGTGCCAGTAGTATAGGTCGGGCTGGGGACCCTGAAGCTTTCTTT	CASSIGRAGDPEAFF
-	TRBJ2-1	-	TRBV9	TGTGCCAGCAGCCTAGGGACAGAGCAGTTCTTC	CASSLGTEQFF
-	TRBJ2-5	-	TRBV11-2	TGTGCCAGCAGCCCAACCGGGACTTCGGGGGAGACCCAGTACTTC	CASSPTGTSGETQYF
once	TRBJ1-1	-	TRBV6-1	TGTGCCAGCAGTGAGGCTCCTGGGTACACTGAAGCTTTCTTT	CASSEAPGYTEAFF
-	TRBJ1-5	TRBD1	TRBV28	TGTGCCAGCAGCCACAGGGGACAGGGCAATCAGCCCCAGCATTTT	CASSHRGQGNQPQHF
-	TRBJ1-1	-	TRBV4-1	TGCGCCAGCAGGGGCCGAACCATGAACACTGAAGCTTTCTTT	CASRGRTMNTEAFF